This is a list of T cell receptor beta chains from one sample in a study of T cell repertoires in breast cancer. TCRdb reprocessed the emulsion pairing reads via MiXCR and lists one record per CDR3 protein. In all, the sample yields around 69 distinct CDR3 sequences. The sample comprised CD8+ T cells. Receptors originate from a pool of human donors with breast cancer or a healthy control (not recorded which). CDR3s include the opening cysteine and the closing phenylalanine or tryptophan. The D gene is left open where the match is weak.

J: TRBJ1-1; D: TRBD1; V: TRBV2; DNA: TGTGCCAGCACCAATATAGAGGGGGCGAACACTGAAGCTTTCTTT; CDR3: CASTNIEGANTEAFF
J: TRBJ1-4; D: -; V: TRBV27; DNA: TGTGCCAGCCTGGGACTGAGTGAAAAACTGTTTTTT; CDR3: CASLGLSEKLFF